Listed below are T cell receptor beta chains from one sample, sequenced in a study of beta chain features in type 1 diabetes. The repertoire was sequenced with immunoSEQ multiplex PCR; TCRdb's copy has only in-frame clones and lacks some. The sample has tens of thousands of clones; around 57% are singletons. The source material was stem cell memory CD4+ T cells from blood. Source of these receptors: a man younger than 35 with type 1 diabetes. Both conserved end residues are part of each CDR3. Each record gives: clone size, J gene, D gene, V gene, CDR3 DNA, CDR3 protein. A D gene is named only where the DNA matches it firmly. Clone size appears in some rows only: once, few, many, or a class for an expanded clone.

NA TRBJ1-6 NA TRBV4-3 TGCGCCAGCAGCCAATTGACAAATTCACCCCTCCACTTT CASSQLTNSPLHF
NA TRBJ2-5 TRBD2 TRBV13 TGTGCCAGCAGCTCGGGGACTAGCGGGTTCCAAGAGACCCAGTACTTC CASSSGTSGFQETQYF
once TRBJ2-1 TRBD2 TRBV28 TGTGCCAGCAGTTTAATTAGCGGGAGGGTTAATGAGCAGTTCTTC CASSLISGRVNEQFF
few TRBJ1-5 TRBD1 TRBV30 TGTGCCTGGAGTGGCAAGGACAGGTTTAGCAATCAGCCCCAGCATTTT CAWSGKDRFSNQPQHF
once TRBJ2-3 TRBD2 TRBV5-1 TGCGCCAGCAGCTCTGGGACTAGCGGGTCCACAGATACGCAGTATTTT CASSSGTSGSTDTQYF
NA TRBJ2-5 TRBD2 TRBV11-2 TGTGCCAGCACCCTCTGTAGCGGGATCTTACAAGAGACCCAGTACTTC CASTLCSGILQETQYF
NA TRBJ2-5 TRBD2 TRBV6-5 TGTGCCAGCAGTTCAGCGGGGGGCGGCCAAGAGACCCAGTACTTC CASSSAGGGQETQYF
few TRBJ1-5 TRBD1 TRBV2 TGTGCCAGCAGTCTAGAGGACAGGGACAATCAGCCCCAGCATTTT CASSLEDRDNQPQHF
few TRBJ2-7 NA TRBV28 TGTGCCAGCAGTTTAAACCAGGGGGGTTCCTACGAGCAGTACTTC CASSLNQGGSYEQYF
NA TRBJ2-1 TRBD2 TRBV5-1 TGCGCCAGCAGCTTGGCTGCTAGCGGGGGGATTGAGCAGTTCTTC CASSLAASGGIEQFF
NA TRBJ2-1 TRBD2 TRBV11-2 TGTGCCAGCAGCTACTATAGCGGGGGGGCCTCCAATGAGCAGTTCTTC CASSYYSGGASNEQFF
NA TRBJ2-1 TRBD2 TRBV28 TGTGCCAGCAGTTTATTCAGGCCAGCGGGAGGGCCTCCCCACAAGCAGTTCTTC CASSLFRPAGGPPHKQFF
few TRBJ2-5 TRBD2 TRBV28 TGTGCCAGCAGCACCTTGATGGGACTAGCGGGAGCGAGGGAGACCCAGTACTTC CASSTLMGLAGARETQYF
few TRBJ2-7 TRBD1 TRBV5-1 TGCGCCAGCAGCTTGGCTATGGGACAGCAATACTCCTACGAGCAGTACTTC CASSLAMGQQYSYEQYF
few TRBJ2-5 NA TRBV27 TGTGCCAGCACCCCCACGGGCAGGGGCGCGTTCGAGACCCAGTACTTC CASTPTGRGAFETQYF
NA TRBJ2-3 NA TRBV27 TGTGCCAGCCGAACAACCTCCACAGATACGCAGTATTTT CASRTTSTDTQYF
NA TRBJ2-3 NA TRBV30 TGTGCCTGGAGTCCCGACAGCGCCAAGGGCGCAGATACGCAGTATTTT CAWSPDSAKGADTQYF
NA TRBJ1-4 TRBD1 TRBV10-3 TGTGCCATCAGTGAGTACGGGACAGGACAACTGTTTTTT CAISEYGTGQLFF